What follows are 31 T cell receptor beta chains derived from one specimen sequenced in a study of shared T cell receptors in the human thymus (dated by TCRdb to the early 2020s). The library was generated by the immunoSEQ multiplex PCR assay. The table comes from immuneACCESS by way of TCRdb, which keeps in-frame sequences with V and J called. Part of the clones is missing from these tables; in studies checked, under half for an unresolved V gene and the rest for unknown reasons. Within this sample are hundreds of thousands of clones, with over 75% of them counted one time only. Jointly, the top ten make up around 0.0099% of the sample. These same data were also listed under a study on human thymus T cells.

The specimen was thymocytes. The receptors come from a boy less than two years old with a congenital heart defect. Donor details come from another sample of the same person, matched by shared clones.

Points on this clone: At the DNA level, this CDR3 is encoded by other sequences in the same sample as well. The chain employs TRBV25-1 and TRBJ2-3; TRBD2 aligns across 10 bases. Unmatched junction bases numbered 11, after V lost 0 bases and J lost 5 bases. The CDR3 contains 18 residues. CDR1 is MGHDK, CDR2 SYGVNS, per germline. The CDR3 DNA is TGTGCCAGCAGTGAATATGAGGCTAGCGGGAGTGGGGGAGATACGCAGTATTTT. Residues: CASSEYEASGSGGDTQYF.

The chain combines TRBV4-3 with TRBJ2-1, with D unresolved. Trimming shortened V by 1 base and J by 0 bases, and 10 bases separated the two germline ends. The germline CDR1 and CDR2 sequences are LGHNA and YSLEER. The CDR3 has 16 amino acids. CDR3 protein: CASSQVPPGSYNEQFF. CDR3 bases: TGCGCCAGCAGCCAAGTTCCCCCCGGCTCCTACAATGAGCAGTTCTTC.

The V and J genes are TRBV27 and TRBJ1-5; 8 bases agree with TRBD1. Per the germline V gene, CDR1 is MNHEY and CDR2 is SMNVEV (reference sequence). Unmatched junction bases numbered 6, after V lost 5 bases and J lost 3 bases. The CDR3 has 15 residues. The CDR3 nucleotides read TGTGCCAGCAGTGCTAGGACAGGGTACAATCAGCCCCAGCATTTT. Translated, it gives CASSARTGYNQPQHF.

V gene TRBV4-1 combines with J gene TRBJ2-1; D unclear. Germline V gives CDR1 MGHRA, CDR2 YSYEKL. CDR3 length equals 18 residues. Deletions cut 0 bases from V and 0 bases from J, with 15 bases between. The CDR3 sequence is CASSQDPPLPSSYNEQFF. CDR3 coding DNA: TGCGCCAGCAGCCAAGACCCCCCCCTCCCGAGCTCCTACAATGAGCAGTTCTTC.

V gene TRBV4-3 combines with J gene TRBJ2-1; TRBD2 matches 7 bases. Germline V gene sequence: CDR1 LGHNA, CDR2 YSLEER. The ends lost 3 bases at V and 6 bases at J; junction bases unmatched: 11. The CDR3 spans 16 residues. CDR3 sequence (DNA): TGCGCCAGCAGCCACCACGGGGAGGGTCGAGCCAATGAGCAGTTCTTC. Its translation: CASSHHGEGRANEQFF.

The chain uses TRBV27 and TRBJ1-4; no firm D call. CDR3 length: 13 amino acids. Germline V gene sequence: CDR1 MNHEY, CDR2 SMNVEV (reference sequence). Trimming removed 8 bases at V and 0 bases at J, with 7 bases between. CDR3 sequence reads: CASRGATNEKLFF. As DNA, the CDR3 is TGTGCCAGCCGGGGTGCAACTAATGAAAAACTGTTTTTT.

The chain links TRBV27 to TRBJ1-1; 10 bases match TRBD1. This CDR3 is 15 amino acids long. Trimming removed 5 bases from V and 6 bases from J; junction bases left unmatched: 9. Germline lookup yields CDR1 MNHEY and CDR2 SMNVEV (reference sequence). The CDR3 nucleotides are TGTGCCAGCAGTGCAAGATCCGGGACAGGGGCTGAAGCTTTCTTT. This translates into CASSARSGTGAEAFF.

V and J are TRBV5-4 and TRBJ2-7; 7 bases agree with TRBD2. Per germline, CDR1 SGHNT and CDR2 YYREEE (reference sequence). V lost 6 bases, J lost 3 bases, and 12 bases stayed unmatched. The CDR3 runs to 15 residues. The CDR3 loop is CASTPQASGRYEQYF. The CDR3, as DNA: TGTGCCAGCACCCCTCAAGCTAGCGGACGCTACGAGCAGTACTTC.

CDR3 sequence: CASSQDKVGLPYGYTF. In nucleotides, the CDR3 is TGCGCCAGCAGCCAAGATAAGGTGGGGCTACCCTATGGCTACACCTTC. The J gene is TRBJ1-2, the V gene TRBV4-1; tentative D call: TRBD1 (5 bases). The CDR3 totals 16 residues. Trimming left V 0 bases short and J 4 bases short, with 15 bases between. Germline lookup yields CDR1 MGHRA and CDR2 YSYEKL.

The chain couples TRBV28 to TRBJ2-7; 8 nucleotides match TRBD1. This CDR3 has 15 residues. The germline V gene has CDR1 MDHEN and CDR2 SYDVKM. Trimming at V came to 2 bases and at J to 0 bases, leaving 3 bases not matched to a gene. For the CDR3, the DNA is TGTGCCAGCAGTTTACCAGGGGGCCTCTCCTACGAGCAGTACTTC. Its translation: CASSLPGGLSYEQYF.

V is TRBV2 and J is TRBJ2-2, with TRBD1 identical over 9 bases. The CDR3 is made up of 17 amino acids. Germline loops: CDR1 SNHLY, CDR2 FYNNEI. V shed 7 bases and J 3 bases; nucleotides not matched to a gene: 12. The CDR3 spells CASMRPGDRADTGELFF. CDR3 nucleotide sequence: TGTGCCAGCATGAGGCCCGGGGACAGGGCGGACACCGGGGAGCTGTTTTTT.

V gene TRBV18 combines with J gene TRBJ2-3; no firm D call. The CDR3 has 12 amino acids. Germline V CDR1 and CDR2: KGHSH, LQKENI. V was pared by 9 bases and J by 6 bases, with 13 bases between. DNA for the CDR3: TGTGCCAGTGACACCGCAGGCGATACGCAGTATTTT. It yields the protein CASDTAGDTQYF.

The CDR3 is CASSFTGPSERETQYF. The CDR3, as DNA: TGTGCCAGCAGTTTTACCGGCCCAAGCGAGCGGGAGACCCAGTACTTC. The rearrangement uses TRBV28 and TRBJ2-5, with D possibly TRBD2 on 5 matching bases. The germline CDR1 and CDR2 sequences are MDHEN and SYDVKM. The CDR3 covers 16 residues. V was shortened by 3 bases and J by 5 bases, with 19 bases between the two germline ends.

The chain is built from TRBV13 and TRBJ2-7, with 10 bases that match TRBD2. This CDR3 has 15 residues. V was clipped by 4 bases and J by 2 bases; unmatched bases: 5. Germline loops: CDR1 PRHDT, CDR2 FYEKMQ (reference sequence). The CDR3 nucleotides are TGTGCCAGCAGCTCCCCGGGACTAGCGCCCTACGAGCAGTACTTC. Translation: CASSSPGLAPYEQYF. Complete variable domain (other parts from reference TRBV13 and TRBJ2-7): AAGVIQSPRHLIKEKRETATLKCYPIPRHDTVYWYQQGPGQDPQFLISFYEKMQSDKGSIPDRFSAQQFSDYHSELNMSSLELGDSALYFCASSSPGLAPYEQYFGPGTRLTVT.

The chain carries TRBV5-1 and TRBJ2-1; TRBD2 aligns across 10 bases. This CDR3 is 15 amino acids long. Germline lookup yields CDR1 SGHRS and CDR2 YFSETQ. V dropped 7 bases and J dropped 5; count of bases not matched to a gene: 9. CDR3 sequence reads: CASRGLAPGHNEQFF. Written as DNA, the CDR3 is TGCGCCAGCCGGGGACTAGCGCCGGGACACAATGAGCAGTTCTTC.

This clone was recorded only once. CDR3 DNA: TGTGCCAGCAGCTCCAGGGGGTTGCAGGATGAGCAGTTCTTC. This gives the protein CASSSRGLQDEQFF. The V call is TRBV7-3, the J call TRBJ2-1; 7 bases agree with TRBD1. Unmatched junction bases numbered 8, after V lost 4 bases and J lost 8 bases. The CDR3 loop spans 14 amino acids. Germline V lookup: CDR1 SGHTA, CDR2 FQGTGA.

V and J are TRBV4-3 and TRBJ1-3; no definite D call. The CDR3 covers 12 residues. Germline CDR1 is LGHNA and CDR2 is YSLEER. V lost 0 bases, J lost 9 bases, and 6 bases lay in between. The CDR3 nucleotides read TGCGCCAGCAGCCAAGAGCCTAGCACCATATATTTT. Protein sequence: CASSQEPSTIYF.

V is TRBV7-9 and J is TRBJ2-7; 9 bases align to TRBD1. The trim removed 2 bases at V and 3 bases at J, leaving 2 bases unmatched. The CDR3 length is 14 residues. Germline V gives CDR1 SEHNR, CDR2 FQNEAQ (reference sequence). CDR3 protein: CASSLMGQGYEQYF. The CDR3 nucleotides read TGTGCCAGCAGCTTAATGGGACAGGGCTACGAGCAGTACTTC.

The genes are TRBV28 and TRBJ2-6; D ambiguous. Germline CDR1 reads MDHEN; CDR2 reads SYDVKM. The CDR3 is 15 amino acids. V was cut by 6 bases and J by 0 bases, with 9 bases left in between. The CDR3: CASSNWASGANVLTF. CDR3 bases: TGTGCCAGCAGCAACTGGGCCTCTGGGGCCAACGTCCTGACTTTC.

The genes are TRBV15 and TRBJ1-2; perhaps TRBD1 as D (6 bases). Germline V gene data show CDR1 as LNHNV and CDR2 as YYDKDF (reference sequence). The CDR3 spans 19 residues. Trimming shortened V by 2 bases and J by 3 bases, and 25 bases separated the two germline ends. The CDR3 loop reads CATSRTAGTTGPLDYGYTF. The CDR3 region has the DNA TGTGCCACCAGCAGAACAGCCGGTACGACAGGACCGCTTGACTATGGCTACACCTTC.

This clone was seen a few times. The chain uses TRBV4-1 and TRBJ1-3; D unclear. The CDR3 contains 13 residues. Deletions cut 1 base from V and 4 bases from J, with 5 bases between. Germline CDR1 MGHRA, CDR2 YSYEKL. In DNA form, the CDR3 reads TGCGCCAGCAGCCAAGCGAGGGGAAACACCATATATTTT. Translating it yields CASSQARGNTIYF.

This chain links TRBV5-6 with TRBJ2-7; 9 bases line up with TRBD2. The V gene's germline CDR1 is SGHDT and CDR2 YYEEEE. After removal of 4 bases from V and 0 bases from J, the junction contained 14 bases not matched to a gene. The CDR3 has 18 residues. The CDR3 is CASSPKAGGPPSSYEQYF. For the CDR3, the DNA is TGTGCCAGCAGCCCTAAAGCGGGAGGCCCCCCTAGCTCCTACGAGCAGTACTTC.

This clone appeared once. The gene calls are TRBV7-2 and TRBJ2-7, with D possibly TRBD1 on 6 matching bases. From germline, CDR1 is SGHTA and CDR2 FQGNSA. V lost 5 bases and J lost 3, with 14 bases in between. CDR3 length: 14 amino acids. The CDR3 reads CASSPPRGGYEQYF. The CDR3 DNA reads TGTGCCAGCAGCCCCCCAAGAGGGGGCTACGAGCAGTACTTC.

V gene TRBV29-1 combines with J gene TRBJ2-1; 9 nucleotides line up with TRBD2. This CDR3 has 15 amino acids. Per the germline V gene, CDR1 is SQVTM and CDR2 is ANQGSEA. The junction had 5 bases not matched to a gene; V was cut back by 4 bases and J by 1 base. The CDR3 nucleotides read TGCAGCGTTGGTTTGGCGGGAGGGTCCTACAATGAGCAGTTCTTC. Residues: CSVGLAGGSYNEQFF.

The CDR3 region is CASSLDTDTEAFF. The CDR3, as DNA: TGTGCCAGCAGCTTGGACACGGACACTGAAGCTTTCTTT. The chain combines TRBV7-9 with TRBJ1-1, with D possibly TRBD1 on 5 matching bases. V shed 3 bases and J shed 3 bases, with 8 bases lying between them. The germline V gene has CDR1 SEHNR and CDR2 FQNEAQ (reference sequence). This CDR3 has 13 amino acids.

This rearrangement joins TRBV2 to TRBJ2-2; D is ambiguous. The CDR3 length is 13 residues. Germline V lookup: CDR1 SNHLY, CDR2 FYNNEI. Trimming cost V 6 bases and J 5 bases, with 10 bases left between them. The CDR3 here is CASRENETGELFF. The CDR3 bases are TGTGCCAGCAGGGAAAACGAGACCGGGGAGCTGTTTTTT.

The V and J genes are TRBV5-1 and TRBJ2-2, with a possible D match to TRBD2 (7 bases). The CDR3 extends over 16 amino acids. V shed 2 bases and J shed 6 bases, with 17 bases lying between them. In germline, CDR1 is SGHRS, CDR2 YFSETQ. The CDR3 bases are TGCGCCAGCAGCTTACATGGGGCGGGGGCGCCCGGGGAGCTGTTTTTT. It yields the protein CASSLHGAGAPGELFF.

This clone was seen a single time. The V and J genes are TRBV11-2 and TRBJ2-2; 13 bases line up with TRBD2. With V trimmed by 5 bases and J by 6 bases, 15 bases remained unmatched. The germline V gene encodes CDR1 SGHAT and CDR2 FQNNGV. The CDR3 contains 19 residues. DNA for the CDR3: TGTGCCAGCAGCCCCCGCCCCAAGACTAGCGGGAGGTTCGCCGGGGAGCTGTTTTTT. Translation: CASSPRPKTSGRFAGELFF.

This rearrangement joins TRBV27 to TRBJ2-1, with TRBD2 matching over 9 bases. The CDR3 covers 15 residues. Germline lookup yields CDR1 MNHEY and CDR2 SMNVEV (reference sequence). Trimming cost V 7 bases and J 3 bases; bases outside gene matches: 7. CDR3 protein: CASTLATSGYNEQFF. DNA of the CDR3: TGTGCCAGCACCCTAGCGACTAGCGGCTACAATGAGCAGTTCTTC.

CDR3 in DNA: TGTGCCAGCAGTGGGCCCTTATTGAACACTGAAGCTTTCTTT. It codes for CASSGPLLNTEAFF. This chain uses TRBV6-1 with TRBJ1-1, with no clear D. Trimming cost V 4 bases and J 0 bases, with 9 bases left between them. The V gene's germline CDR1 is MNHNS and CDR2 SASEGT. The CDR3 is 14 residues long.

CDR3 sequence (DNA): TGTGCCAGCAGCTTGGCAGTGGCCAATGAGCAGTTCTTC. It codes for CASSLAVANEQFF. V usage is TRBV5-4 and J usage is TRBJ2-1; D not resolved. Germline-derived CDR1 and CDR2 are SGHNT and YYREEE (reference sequence). The CDR3 runs to 13 residues. Trimming pared 0 bases from V and 6 bases from J, leaving 7 bases between.